Only one count was recorded for the clone carrying this T cell receptor beta chain. Between the trimmed V and J ends, which lost 6 bases and 7 bases, there was a span of 11 bases. The CDR3 runs to 12 residues. From germline, CDR1 is MDHEN and CDR2 SYDVKM. The data were taken from a study of OX40 agonist ivuxolimab in advanced cancers. Patients with autoimmune history or systemic immunosuppression were excluded. Some clones are missing from TCRdb's copy, which holds only in-frame ones; the method was immunoSEQ multiplex PCR. The table includes tens of thousands of clones, 84% detected once. The clonotype was recovered from an adult with an advanced solid tumor such as melanoma, head and neck, liver or kidney cancer. The material sequenced was CD4+ or CD8+ T cells sorted from blood, taken in a trial of the OX40 agonist ivuxolimab. The chain recombines TRBV28 with TRBJ2-3; no clear D. The CDR3 sequence: CASSSPTYTQYF. The CDR3 bases are TGTGCCAGCAGCTCCCCGACATATACGCAGTATTTT.